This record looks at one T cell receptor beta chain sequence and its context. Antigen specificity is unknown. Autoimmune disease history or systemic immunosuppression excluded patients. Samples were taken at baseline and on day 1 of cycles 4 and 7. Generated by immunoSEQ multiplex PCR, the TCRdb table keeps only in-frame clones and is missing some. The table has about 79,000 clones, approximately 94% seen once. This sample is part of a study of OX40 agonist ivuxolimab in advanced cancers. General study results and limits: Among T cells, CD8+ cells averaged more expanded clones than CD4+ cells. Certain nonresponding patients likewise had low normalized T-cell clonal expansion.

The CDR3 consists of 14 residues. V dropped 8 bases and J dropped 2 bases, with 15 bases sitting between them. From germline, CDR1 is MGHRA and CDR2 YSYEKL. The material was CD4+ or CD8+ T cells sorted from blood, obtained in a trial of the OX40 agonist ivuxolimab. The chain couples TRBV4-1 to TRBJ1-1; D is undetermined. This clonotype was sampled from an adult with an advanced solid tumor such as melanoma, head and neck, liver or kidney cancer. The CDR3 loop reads CASGGLPPNTEAFF. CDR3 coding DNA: TGCGCCAGCGGCGGGCTTCCTCCTAACACTGAAGCTTTCTTT.